This TCR beta chain is from a study of T cells after yellow fever vaccination. About the study: Where fractions had low cell numbers, libraries were prepared from them with the SMART-Seq v4 Ultra Low Input RNA kit.

The count of this clonotype is one. 5'RACE template switching generated TCR cDNA, adding a universal primer site and UMIs. MiXCR, run by TCRdb on the 5' RACE reads, gives a single entry per CDR3 protein. The sample lists some 320,000 distinct CDR3 sequences; around 10% were seen once. The CDR3 extends over 16 amino acids. Trimming at V came to 6 bases and at J to 4 bases, leaving 13 bases not matched to a gene. Germline V lookup: CDR1 MGHRA, CDR2 YSYEKL. The receptor comes from a man younger than 35 who received the YFV17D yellow fever vaccine. Material: CD4+ T cells sorted from PBMCs, obtained 45 days after the yellow fever booster vaccination. The chain joins TRBV4-1 to TRBJ1-2; 8 bases line up with TRBD1. The CDR3 nucleotides read TGCGCCAGCAGATGGTCTGGCAGGGGGCGCGTCTATGGCTACACCTTC. Amino acid sequence: CASRWSGRGRVYGYTF.